This entry lists 15 T cell receptor beta chains sequenced from one sample in a study of shared clonotypes between healthy human individuals. Measured with immunoSEQ multiplex PCR; TCRdb has only the in-frame clones, and not every one. This sample has 97,000 or so clones, with around 43% found just once. The specimen was PBMCs. The source is a woman in her 40s in good health. Some clones in this sample may be carry-over from other donors' samples.

The chain has TRBV15 and TRBJ1-5, with a possible D match to TRBD1 (5 bases). Trimming removed 0 bases from V and 0 bases from J, with 15 bases in between. Looked up from germline, CDR1 is LNHNV and CDR2 is YYDKDF (reference sequence). The CDR3 contains 18 residues. In nucleotides, the CDR3 is TGTGCCACCAGCAGAGATCCCGCGACAGCCCATAGCAATCAGCCCCAGCATTTT. It codes for CATSRDPATAHSNQPQHF.

For the CDR3, the DNA is TGTGCCAGCAGCCCCCCGGGACGTGAGCAGTTCTTC. Translation: CASSPPGREQFF. The chain links TRBV7-8 to TRBJ2-1; possibly TRBD1 or TRBD2 for D (5 bases each). Germline V gives CDR1 SGHVS, CDR2 FQNEAQ. V shed 5 bases and J shed 9 bases, with 11 bases lying between them. The CDR3 totals 12 residues.

The sample holds a few counts of this clone. The chain recombines TRBV2 with TRBJ2-7; 8 bases are shared with TRBD1. Germline lookup yields CDR1 SNHLY and CDR2 FYNNEI. This CDR3 has 14 amino acids. Unmatched junction bases numbered 7, after V lost 3 bases and J lost 6 bases. The CDR3 nucleotides read TGTGCCAGCAGTGAGGACAGGGTGGTAGGCGAGCAGTACTTC. Translating gives CASSEDRVVGEQYF.

This chain joins TRBV10-3 and TRBJ2-5; no firm D call. The CDR3 is made up of 14 amino acids. Per germline, CDR1 ENHRY and CDR2 SYGVKD. V lost 3 bases and J lost 1, with 9 bases in between. The CDR3 here is CAISEGRSQETQYF. CDR3 DNA: TGTGCCATCAGTGAAGGCAGAAGCCAAGAGACCCAGTACTTC.

This clone was seen only a few times. The chain couples TRBV7-2 to TRBJ2-7; the D gene is possibly TRBD2 (5 bases). This CDR3 comprises 15 residues. The germline V gene encodes CDR1 SGHTA and CDR2 FQGNSA. V dropped 0 bases and J dropped 4 bases, with 13 bases sitting between them. CDR3 nucleotide sequence: TGTGCCAGCAGCTTAGCACTAGTGTTGGGTTACGAGCAGTACTTC. This translates into CASSLALVLGYEQYF.

This clone showed up many times. The genes are TRBV30 and TRBJ2-7, with 10 bases that match TRBD1. The CDR3 runs to 14 residues. Losses at the gene ends were 1 base for V and 2 bases for J; bases not matched to a gene: 2. The germline gives CDR1 GTSNPN, CDR2 SVGIG (reference sequence). The CDR3 is CAWSGDRGAYEQYF. The CDR3 DNA is TGTGCCTGGAGTGGGGACAGGGGTGCCTACGAGCAGTACTTC.

The V and J genes are TRBV5-1 and TRBJ1-6; a weak D match, TRBD1 (6 bases). Germline values: CDR1 SGHRS, CDR2 YFSETQ. The V end was cut by 2 bases, the J end by 0 bases, with 21 bases between. The CDR3 extends over 20 amino acids. The CDR3 nucleotides are TGCGCCAGCAGCTTTGGACCCAGCGGTGACAGGAACTCCTATAATTCACCCCTCCACTTT. Translated: CASSFGPSGDRNSYNSPLHF.

On this clone: One junction end does not reproduce the germline sequence, and a read error may be involved. The genes are TRBV30 and TRBJ2-5, with D perhaps matching TRBD2 (5 bases). The CDR3 loop spans 11 amino acids. From germline, CDR1 is GTSNPN and CDR2 SVGIG (reference sequence). The CDR3 region has the DNA TGTGTCTGGACTCGAACGGAGACCCAGTACTTC. Translation gives CVWTRTETQYF. The complete variable domain, with remaining parts taken from reference TRBV30 and TRBJ2-5, reads SQTIHQWPATLVQPVGSPLSLECTVEGTSNPNLYWYRQAAGRGLQLLFYSVGIGQISSEVPQNLSASRPQDRQFILSSKKLLLSDSGFYLCVWTRTETQYFGPGTRLLVL.

V is TRBV28 and J is TRBJ2-7, with 9 bases identical to TRBD1. J lost 3 bases, V lost 5 bases, and 8 bases had no gene match. The CDR3 runs 15 residues. Per germline, CDR1 MDHEN and CDR2 SYDVKM. Written as DNA, the CDR3 is TGTGCCAGCAGTCCGTACCCGGGACAGGGCTACGAGCAGTACTTC. Protein sequence: CASSPYPGQGYEQYF.

The chain recombines TRBV10-2 with TRBJ2-5; 10 bases match TRBD2. Gene TRBJ2-7 matches the end of the DNA better, so the J call may be wrong. Per germline, CDR1 WSHSY and CDR2 SAAADI. This CDR3 is 14 amino acids long. CDR3 nucleotide sequence: TGCGCCAGCAGTTCGAGCGGGAGGGCCTACGAGCAGTACTTC. Translated, it gives CASSSSGRAYEQYF.

Regarding this clone: This is likely an artifact of a read error, given a far larger clone one base away. The gene calls are TRBV29-1 and TRBJ2-7; D might be TRBD2 (6 bases). In germline, CDR1 is SQVTM, CDR2 ANQGSEA. The CDR3 length is 13 residues. The CDR3 nucleotides are TGCAGCGTTGAGGAGGGTAGCTCCTACGAGCAGTGCTTC. Protein product: CSVEEGSSYEQCF.

This clone was seen repeatedly, ten times or more. This sequence joins TRBV29-1 and TRBJ2-7; 10 bases agree with TRBD1. V dropped 8 bases and J dropped 5; count of bases not matched to a gene: 6. Germline V CDR1 and CDR2: SQVTM, ANQGSEA. The CDR3 has 12 amino acids. CDR3 loop: CSLAGQGNEQYF. The DNA of the CDR3 is TGCAGCTTAGCGGGACAGGGGAACGAGCAGTACTTC.

There are many counts of this clone. V usage is TRBV6-6 and J usage is TRBJ2-3, with D unclear. V was trimmed by 7 bases and J by 5 bases, leaving 4 bases between them. This CDR3 has 10 amino acids. The germline gives CDR1 MNHNY, CDR2 SVGAGI (reference sequence). The CDR3 is CASMQDTQYF. In DNA, the CDR3 is TGTGCCAGCATGCAAGATACGCAGTATTTT.

This clone was seen many times. V usage is TRBV5-8 and J usage is TRBJ2-1; TRBD2 matches at 11 bases. Germline V gene data show CDR1 as SGHTS and CDR2 as YDEGEE. Trimming at V came to 2 bases and at J to 8 bases, leaving 6 bases not matched to a gene. The length of the CDR3 is 15 residues. CDR3 sequence: CASSFSGRAMDEQFF. CDR3 in DNA: TGTGCCAGCAGCTTTAGCGGGAGGGCCATGGATGAGCAGTTCTTC. The whole variable domain, filled in from reference TRBV5-8 and TRBJ2-1, reads EAGVTQSPTHLIKTRGQQATLRCSPISGHTSVYWYQQALGLGLQFLLWYDEGEERNRGNFPPRFSGRQFPNYSSELNVNALELEDSALYLCASSFSGRAMDEQFFGPGTRLTVL.

In this sample, this clone turned up a few times. The chain links TRBV4-2 to TRBJ2-2; 9 nucleotides line up with TRBD2. Germline lookup yields CDR1 LGHNA and CDR2 YNFKEQ. The CDR3 runs 14 residues. V trimming: 8 bases; J trimming: 5 bases; junction bases outside the gene matches: 6. CDR3 amino acids: CASGGTSQTGELFF. The CDR3 DNA follows: TGTGCCAGCGGTGGGACTAGCCAGACCGGGGAGCTGTTTTTT.